This T cell receptor beta chain comes out of a study of cytomegalovirus exposure and HLA in healthy donors (dated by TCRdb to 2016 to 2017). A note on the overall study: In an earlier analysis of some 610 of the donors, about 260 Gb of sequence data and 117 million unique TCR beta sequences from some 170 million T cells were reported. The study aimed to test whether cataloging public T cell receptors could reveal signatures of past pathogen exposure. Approximately 300 gigabases of sequencing data and approximately 85 million unique TCR sequences were included in an early release covering about 600 HLA-typed donors. To predict cytomegalovirus infection status, the study combined high-throughput TCR immunosequencing, statistical association of individual TCRs with disease status, and machine learning. All discovery cohort repertoires had been generated on a single sequencing platform. In the later analysis, no new phenotypic data were used to find candidate immune exposures; instead, reliance was placed on TCR beta sequences and their occurrence across donors. A later genetic analysis took genome-wide SNP genotypes for about 60% of the roughly 670 donors and used that subset as a discovery cohort. To study patterns of TCR occurrence, a later analysis re-analyzed previously published TCR beta repertoires from around 700 donors and added high-resolution HLA genotyping. Alongside the repertoire data, information on donor age, sex, ethnicity and CMV serostatus was compiled. HLA typing included class I and class II loci at four-digit resolution. Across approximately 420 genotyped donors of the cohort, an average of about 240,000 unique TCR beta nucleotide sequences per donor were sequenced, and roughly 20% of those sequences were non-productive. Using immunosequencing, the study profiled T cell repertoires from 666 subjects and related those repertoires to cytomegalovirus serostatus. In addition to the first cohort of 666 subjects, a separate validation cohort of over 90 different subjects was used. Because of strong linkage in the cohort, a few DR-DQ haplotypes were treated as single units for association and clustering. Of the roughly 400 genotyped donors, over 80% were placed in the genetic ancestry cluster associated with self-reported Caucasian donors. To decide whether each TCR beta V gene segment behaved as functional or pseudogenic, an earlier analysis of approximately 590 of the donors relied on high-throughput TCR beta sequencing. The number of donors typed differed by locus, with 629-630 for A, B, C, DRB1 and DQB1, over 500 for DQA1, about 610 for DPA1, and 472 for DPB1. Study-level results and caveats: An association between a missense DCLRE1C variant and V-gene and J-gene trimming of TCR beta chains was found in a later genetic analysis and replicated in an independent cohort. A further reported finding was that TCR beta sequences accurately predicted the HLA-A and HLA-B alleles for most subjects in the first cohort. In a later analysis, the rate of TCR association differed among HLA loci, with DRB1 alleles having the most associated TCRs and HLA-C alleles having the fewest. In vitro tests confirmed that a few of the cytomegalovirus-associated TCR beta chains recognize cytomegalovirus antigens. According to a later analysis, most CMV-associated TCR beta chains appeared to be HLA-restricted, and the HLA associations seemed to be driven largely by CMV exposure. Presence/absence analyses assumed roughly uniform sequencing depth across donors, an assumption that may not hold. Correlated functional status among segregating V segments might reflect linkage disequilibrium, but an unknown experimental factor could not be ruled out. According to a later analysis, parvovirus B19, influenza, CMV and Epstein-Barr virus appeared linked to several top co-occurrence clusters. Most TCR sequences were observed very rarely across donors, whereas some public TCRs were present in many individuals. A later genetic analysis reported fewer N-insertions in productive TCRs among donors in an Asian-associated ancestry cluster than the roughly 700-donor mean. The cohort was sequenced for TCR beta chains only, and without alpha or paired-chain data the features that could be detected were limited. The study listed approximately 150 TCR beta chains as associated with cytomegalovirus. A group of highly shared sequence variants was considered likely to be a technical artifact of the sequencing pipeline. For the cohort, immune exposure information was limited to CMV serostatus. Because counts were too low, about 17 rarely observed V segments, including chromosome 9 orphons, were excluded from the earlier analysis of around 640 of the donors. In an earlier analysis of about 550 of the donors, most TCR beta V segments were observed in productive rearrangements about 90% or about 30% of the time, broadly matching IMGT annotations. Strong co-occurrence of HLA alleles, especially DR and DQ, made assigning TCR associations to individual alleles difficult. Because some donors lacked HLA typing at each locus, the association tests relied only on the typed subset. In a later analysis, some 18,000 TCR beta sequences were associated with specific HLA alleles at a false discovery rate of 0.05. It was suggested by the authors that the approach could potentially be generalized to other disease states and immunological phenotypes. In both the original and validation cohorts, the classifier was reported to diagnose cytomegalovirus status with high specificity and sensitivity. In a later analysis, HLA-associated TCR beta chains were found to be more clonally expanded and to have lower generation probabilities than equally common non-associated chains.

The library was built by means of the immunoSEQ multiplex PCR assay. A mixture of 60 forward primers for TCR Vbeta segments and 13 reverse primers for TCR Jbeta segments was used in the multiplex PCR. The CDR3 region of rearranged TCR beta genes was amplified from genomic DNA by a multiplex PCR assay. The amplified TCR beta libraries were sequenced on the Illumina HiSeq System as 87-base-pair reads. As for the authors' bioinformatics: Across the 670 or so repertoires, a later analysis counted approximately 75 million unique TCR beta chains, 9.5 million to 12 million of which were shared by at least two donors. Raw reads were error-corrected and collapsed into unique sequences by a nearest-neighbor algorithm in which closely related sequences were merged to remove PCR and sequencing errors. To assign V, D and J gene segments, CDR3 sequences were aligned to IMGT reference sequences. For a sequence to be retained, at least a six-nucleotide match to both a V gene segment and a J gene segment was required. Rearrangements were classified as productive when the CDR3 lacked stop codons and remained in frame with V and J, and all other rearrangements were classified as non-productive. CDR3 was defined by IMGT convention, running from the second conserved V-encoded cysteine to the conserved J-encoded phenylalanine. The earlier analysis of about 530 of the donors excluded any sequence lacking an unambiguous match to a single V gene segment. In an earlier analysis of a few hundred of the donors, a V segment was called functional when productive rearrangements were above 56.7%, and segregating when the standard deviation between donors exceeded 5%. To diagnose cytomegalovirus status from the catalog of TCR beta chain sequences, a statistical classification framework was built. In a later analysis, TCR nucleotide sequences were compared against IMGT/GENE-DB human TR gene sequences so that V and J genes could be assigned. The TCRdist pipeline was used in a later analysis to assign CDR3 sequences and most-parsimonious VDJ recombination scenarios. In a later analysis, each TCR beta chain was defined by its CDR3 amino acid sequence together with its V-gene family, and reads lacking a unique V-gene family were excluded. In a later analysis, fewer than 600 highly shared, low-generation-probability nucleotide sequences were removed to address suspected cross-contamination and a sequencing artifact. In a later analysis, a clonal expansion index for each public chain was calculated from normalized within-repertoire ranks of inferred template counts. In a later analysis, generation probabilities were computed with a VDJ recombination model fitted to out-of-frame rearrangements, and the resulting probabilities were checked against IGoR. A later analysis scored TCR-TCR, TCR-HLA and TCR-CMV co-occurrence with hypergeometric tests, applying a repertoire-size bias correction to TCR pairs. A later analysis estimated false discovery rates by permuting HLA or CMV assignments 20 times. In a later analysis, co-occurring TCRs were grouped using DBSCAN, and TCRdist sequence similarity was added for clustering within HLA-allele-positive subsets. For co-occurrence clustering, repertoires with fewer than 30,000 or more than 120,000 public chains were excluded, along with five repertoires with anomalous nucleotide sharing. TCRdb carries this immuneACCESS record with in-frame sequences only. Its versions omit some clonotypes, under half of them owing to an unresolved V gene in the studies checked, with the rest unexplained. Clone size and the V and J calls come from that table; the DNA yielded D and trimming. Counted in this sample were tens of thousands of clones; roughly 80% of them appeared once. The top ten constitute around 21% of the sample.

This clone appeared a few times. What this receptor recognizes is not known. No qualities accompany the bases; no much larger clone lies one base away. In total, about 650 healthy bone marrow donors made up the cohort. All cohort members were sampled while nominally healthy, although unrecorded immune exposures were likely present. The donor was CMV seropositive and belonged to the group of 250 to 300 seropositive cohort members. Every donor gave a peripheral blood sample, and the peripheral blood mononuclear cells from that sample were used for TCR beta sequencing. The Qiagen DNeasy Blood Extraction Kit was used to extract genomic DNA from the blood cell samples. The material sequenced was PBMCs. The receptor comes from a woman in her 40s in good health and CMV-seropositive.

The CDR3 region reads CASSSRDRVNTEAFF. DNA sequence: TGTGCCAGCAGCTCCCGGGACAGGGTGAACACTGAAGCTTTCTTT. The V gene is TRBV13 and the J gene is TRBJ1-1, with 9 junctional bases fitting TRBD1. CDR1 and CDR2 were assigned from the germline V gene (reference sequence) as PRHDT and FYEKMQ. The CDR3 goes from the cysteine to the phenylalanine over 15 residues. The read is trimmed to its CDR3 DNA, 45 bases read in frame from base 1. Trimmed from V: 4 bases; trimmed from J: 0 bases; junction bases lacking a gene match: 3.